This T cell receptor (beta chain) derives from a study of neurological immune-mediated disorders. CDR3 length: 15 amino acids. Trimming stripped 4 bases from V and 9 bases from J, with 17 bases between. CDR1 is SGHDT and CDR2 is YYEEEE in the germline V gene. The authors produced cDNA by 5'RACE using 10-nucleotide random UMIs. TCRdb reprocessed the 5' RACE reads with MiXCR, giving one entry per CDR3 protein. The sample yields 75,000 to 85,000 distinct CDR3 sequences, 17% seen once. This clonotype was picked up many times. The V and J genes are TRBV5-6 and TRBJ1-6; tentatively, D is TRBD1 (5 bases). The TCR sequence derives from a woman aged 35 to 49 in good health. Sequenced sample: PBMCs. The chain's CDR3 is CASSLGTAASSPLHF. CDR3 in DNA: TGTGCCAGCAGCCTGGGGACCGCCGCCAGTTCACCCCTCCACTTT.